These T cell receptor beta chains were read from a single sample in a study of T-cell memory formation after mild COVID-19. TCRdb called the 5' RACE reads again in MiXCR, with one record for every CDR3 protein. Of some 290,000 distinct CDR3 sequences listed, around 15% are singletons. Sequenced material: PBMCs or a T cell subset sorted from them (not recorded which). The receptors stem from a man aged 18 to 35 who had mild COVID-19 (a few samples of this study predate the infection). Cell type and time point are not known. The CDR3 runs from the conserved cysteine through the conserved F or W. A D gene is named only where the DNA matches it firmly. A clone size is listed for some rows: how often the clone was seen (once, few, many), or a class if it is expanded.

D	size	V	J	DNA	CDR3
TRBD2	many	TRBV7-7	TRBJ2-5	TGTGCCAGCAGCTCGGATAGCGGGGGTATAGAGACCCAGTACTTC	CASSSDSGGIETQYF
-	-	TRBV23-1	TRBJ1-6	TGCGCCAGGTTGTTCAGGGCTAATTCACCCCTCCACTTT	CARLFRANSPLHF
-	-	TRBV4-2	TRBJ2-1	TGTGCCAGCAGCCGCGAAGGGATAAACAATGAGCAGTTCTTC	CASSREGINNEQFF
-	few	TRBV12-3/TRBV12-4	TRBJ1-1	TGTGCCAGCAGTTTTTACGGTCCGGGGAACACTGAAGCTTTCTTT	CASSFYGPGNTEAFF
-	-	TRBV7-2	TRBJ2-4	TGTGCCAGCAGCTCCCAAACCAAAAACATTCAGTACTTC	CASSSQTKNIQYF
-	few	TRBV5-6	TRBJ2-3	TGTGCCAGCAGCTTGTTTTCGGGGGGCCACCCAGATACGCAGTATTTT	CASSLFSGGHPDTQYF
-	few	TRBV27	TRBJ1-2	TGTGCCAGCAGTTTAACAGGGTCGGCTGGCTACACCTTC	CASSLTGSAGYTF
TRBD2	many	TRBV10-3	TRBJ2-1	TGTGCCATCAGTGTCGGGACTATCACCCGGGTGCAGTTCTTC	CAISVGTITRVQFF
TRBD1	-	TRBV4-3	TRBJ1-5	TGCGCCAGCAGCCAAGATGGGCAGGGGGCGAGGCAGCCCCAGCATTTT	CASSQDGQGARQPQHF
-	many	TRBV6-2/TRBV6-3	TRBJ2-3	TGTGCCAGCAGCCGCCTAGTAGGGAGCACAGATACGCAGTATTTT	CASSRLVGSTDTQYF
TRBD2	few	TRBV7-2	TRBJ2-5	TGTGCCAGCAGCTTAGTTCCTAGCGGGGGGCCAGGAGAGACCCAGTACTTC	CASSLVPSGGPGETQYF
TRBD2	few	TRBV4-2	TRBJ2-5	TGTGCCAGCCGCATGGTATCAGGGCGGGGGGCCCAAGAGACCCAGTACTTC	CASRMVSGRGAQETQYF
TRBD2	few	TRBV10-3	TRBJ2-7	TGTGCCATCAAAGCGACTAGCGGAACTTACGAGCAGTACTTC	CAIKATSGTYEQYF
TRBD2	few	TRBV20-1	TRBJ2-3	TGCAGTGCTAGAGCCCCGGGGGGGCATGGGGATACGCAGTATTTT	CSARAPGGHGDTQYF
-	-	TRBV5-6	TRBJ2-7	TGTGCCAGCAGCCGCCCGGGTCCCTACGAGCAGTACTTC	CASSRPGPYEQYF
TRBD1	few	TRBV5-1	TRBJ2-5	TGCGCCAGCAGCAGGGACAGGGGGGAAGAGACCCAGTACTTC	CASSRDRGEETQYF
-	-	TRBV19	TRBJ1-1	TGTGCCAGTATATGGGAAAGGGGGAGGACTGAAGCTTTCTTT	CASIWERGRTEAFF
-	once	TRBV2	TRBJ1-5	TGTGCCAGCACCGAACAGGGCAGCCGGAATCAGCCCCAGCATTTT	CASTEQGSRNQPQHF
TRBD2	few	TRBV5-1	TRBJ2-3	TGCGCCAGCAGCTCCAGACTAGCGGGGGGCACAGATACGCAGTATTTT	CASSSRLAGGTDTQYF
-	few	TRBV20-1	TRBJ2-1	TGCAGTGCTAGGCCCCTCGGCACTAACCAGGATGAGCAGTTCTTC	CSARPLGTNQDEQFF
-	-	TRBV3-1	TRBJ1-2	TGTGCCAGCAGCCAAGGCCAGGCGAACTATGGCTACACCTTC	CASSQGQANYGYTF
-	-	TRBV15	TRBJ1-1	TGTGCCACCAGCATCCGACACACGGGAGCTTTCTTT	CATSIRHTGAFF
TRBD1	many	TRBV28	TRBJ1-2	TGTGCCAGCAGTCCCGGGACAGCATCTAACTATGGCTACACCTTC	CASSPGTASNYGYTF
TRBD1	few	TRBV9	TRBJ2-3	TGTGCCAGCAGGGGACAGGGGGACGGAGATACGCAGTATTTT	CASRGQGDGDTQYF
TRBD2	-	TRBV20-1	TRBJ2-3	TGCAGTGCTAGAGTGCCACTAGCGGCTAGCACAGATACGCAGTATTTT	CSARVPLAASTDTQYF
-	few	TRBV12-5	TRBJ1-1	TGTGCTAGTGGTTCATCGACGCTGAACACTGAAGCTTTCTTT	CASGSSTLNTEAFF
TRBD1	-	TRBV7-9	TRBJ2-7	TGTGCCAGCAGCTCGAGGGGGCGACAGGGAAGGTCCTACGAGCAGTACTTC	CASSSRGRQGRSYEQYF
-	few	TRBV5-1	TRBJ1-2	TGCGCCAGCAGCTTGACCACCCTGGGGTCGGCTCGCCTCTACACCTTC	CASSLTTLGSARLYTF
TRBD1	-	TRBV6-5	TRBJ1-1	TGTGCCAGCAGTTTCGACAGGGGGAGTGCCACTGAAGCTTTCTTT	CASSFDRGSATEAFF
-	-	TRBV24-1	TRBJ2-5	TGTGCCACCAGTGACTCACTCCAAGAGACCCAGTACTTC	CATSDSLQETQYF
-	few	TRBV7-8	TRBJ1-2	TGTGCCAGCAGCTTAGGCCCAACCTTGGACTATGGCTACACCTTC	CASSLGPTLDYGYTF
-	-	TRBV6-5	TRBJ1-2	TGTGCCAGCAGGAAGGACAGAAACTCCTATGGCTACACCTTC	CASRKDRNSYGYTF
-	-	TRBV7-3	TRBJ2-2	TGTGCCAGCAGCTTAGAGTTCGGGGAGCTGTTTTTT	CASSLEFGELFF
-	many	TRBV4-3	TRBJ2-3	TGCGCCAGCAGCCAAGGGCCGATACCCACAGATACGCAGTATTTT	CASSQGPIPTDTQYF
-	-	TRBV5-1	TRBJ1-1	TGCGCCAGCAGCTTGCGCGGGGCAAACACTGAAGCTTTCTTT	CASSLRGANTEAFF
-	few	TRBV4-2	TRBJ1-2	TGTGCCAGCAGCCAAATGGCAGGGGCAGCTAACTATGGCTACACCTTC	CASSQMAGAANYGYTF
-	few	TRBV6-1	TRBJ1-1	TGTGCCAGCAGCGAACGGAGTTTTTCGAGTTACACTGAAGCTTTCTTT	CASSERSFSSYTEAFF
-	-	TRBV5-1	TRBJ2-1	TGCGCCAGCAGCTTAGGACTAACAAACTTCCGACAGGGCAAGCAGTTCTTC	CASSLGLTNFRQGKQFF
TRBD1	few	TRBV29-1	TRBJ2-1	TGCAGCGTTGAAGAGGGACAGGGGGCATCCTACAATGAGCAGTTCTTC	CSVEEGQGASYNEQFF
TRBD2	few	TRBV24-1	TRBJ2-5	TGTGCCACCCGGGGGAGCGGGGGGCAAGAGACCCAGTACTTC	CATRGSGGQETQYF